This note documents a single T cell receptor beta chain sequence. Its specificity is unknown. Healthy bone marrow donors made up the cohort. These data belong to a study of cytomegalovirus exposure and HLA in healthy donors. V gave up 1 base and J gave up 6 bases, with 18 bases separating them. The CDR3 spans 15 residues. Looked up from germline, CDR1 is GTSNPN and CDR2 is SVGIG (reference sequence). Primers for the PCR totalled 60 Vbeta and 13 Jbeta. Libraries were prepared by immunoSEQ multiplex PCR; TCRdb keeps only in-frame clonotypes and omits some of them. Among over 95,000 clones listed, around 77% were seen once. General study points: Exclusion as indistinguishable affected some V segments, including TRBV6-2 and TRBV6-3. Rates of TCR association differed by HLA locus in a later analysis, with DRB1 highest and HLA-C lowest.

The clonotype was recovered from a woman under 40 in good health and CMV-seropositive. The rearrangement uses TRBV30 and TRBJ1-1, with D maybe TRBD1 (6 bases). Sequences were obtained from PBMCs. Here the CDR3 reads CAWSAIPIQGPEAFF. For the CDR3, the DNA is TGTGCCTGGAGTGCCATTCCAATTCAGGGGCCTGAAGCTTTCTTT.